Each of the 19 T cell receptor beta chains below was sequenced from the same sample in a study of blood T cell repertoires in COVID-19. Assay: immunoSEQ multiplex PCR; the TCRdb copy retains only in-frame clones and omits some. The sample has fewer than 100,000 clones, roughly 80% seen once; the top ten hold roughly 10%. Sample: peripheral blood. The receptors originated from a man between 45 and 60 years old with acute or convalescent COVID-19.

The rearrangement links TRBV28 to TRBJ2-2, with no clear D. Germline loops: CDR1 MDHEN, CDR2 SYDVKM. V was cut by 6 bases and J by 0 bases, with 5 bases left in between. CDR3 size: 13 residues. CDR3 sequence reads: CASRYSNTGELFF. Written as DNA, the CDR3 is TGTGCCAGCAGGTACTCGAACACCGGGGAGCTGTTTTTT.

The chain combines TRBV2 with TRBJ1-1; perhaps TRBD1 as D (6 bases). Trimming stripped 2 bases from V and 1 base from J, with 8 bases between. Germline assignment: CDR1 SNHLY and CDR2 FYNNEI. The length of the CDR3 is 14 residues. This CDR3 reads CASSEKDRNTEAFF. The CDR3 nucleotides read TGTGCCAGCAGTGAAAAGGACAGGAACACTGAAGCTTTCTTT.

The chain couples TRBV9 to TRBJ1-3; tentatively, D is TRBD1 (5 bases). Germline-derived CDR1 and CDR2 are SGDLS and YYNGEE. The V end lost 3 bases, the J end lost 0 bases, and 13 bases lay between the germline ends. The CDR3 covers 16 residues. CDR3 region: CASSEFGDYSGNTIYF. Here the CDR3 DNA reads TGTGCCAGCAGCGAATTCGGGGACTACTCTGGAAACACCATATATTTT.

The chain joins TRBV10-3 to TRBJ2-1, with TRBD2 as a possible D gene (5 bases). Trimming pared 7 bases from V and 5 bases from J, leaving 12 bases between. The CDR3 is 13 amino acids. The V gene's germline CDR1 is ENHRY and CDR2 SYGVKD. DNA of the CDR3: TGTGCCATCAATCAAAAGAGGGACAATGAGCAGTTCTTC. As protein: CAINQKRDNEQFF.

The chain combines TRBV7-9 with TRBJ1-4; 10 nucleotides agree with TRBD1. J gave up 5 bases and V 5 bases, and 5 bases lay outside the gene matches. There are 15 residues in the CDR3. CDR1 SEHNR and CDR2 FQNEAQ come from the germline V gene (reference sequence). This CDR3 reads CASSTPGQGNEKLFF. As DNA, the CDR3 is TGTGCCAGCAGCACCCCGGGACAGGGGAATGAAAAACTGTTTTTT.

This chain uses TRBV30 with TRBJ1-1, with TRBD1 matching over 7 bases. Germline values: CDR1 GTSNPN, CDR2 SVGIG (reference sequence). V lost 7 bases, J lost 0 bases, and 5 bases stayed unmatched. The CDR3 totals 13 residues. CDR3 coding DNA: TGTGCCTTCCACAGGGGAGTGAACACTGAAGCTTTCTTT. It yields the protein CAFHRGVNTEAFF.

The chain has TRBV11-2 and TRBJ2-5; D might be TRBD1 (5 bases). The CDR3 consists of 14 residues. CDR1 is SGHAT, CDR2 FQNNGV, per germline. V lost 5 bases and J 5 bases, leaving 15 bases between the germline ends. The CDR3 region is CASSLGLLVETQYF. As DNA, the CDR3 is TGTGCCAGCAGCCTGGGGCTTTTGGTTGAGACCCAGTACTTC.

The rearrangement uses TRBV12-3 or TRBV12-4 and TRBJ1-1; no clear D. Trimming stripped 6 bases from V and 4 bases from J, with 12 bases between. The CDR3 length is 13 residues. The CDR3 here is CASRITEGTEAFF. The CDR3 DNA is TGTGCCAGCAGGATAACAGAGGGCACTGAAGCTTTCTTT.

This chain uses TRBV5-4 with TRBJ2-5; 8 nucleotides agree with TRBD2. The CDR3 has 16 residues. The ends lost 0 bases at V and 0 bases at J; junction bases unmatched: 4. Germline CDR1 and CDR2: SGHNT and YYREEE (reference sequence). The CDR3 DNA follows: TGTGCCAGCAGCTTGGGTAGCGGGGCGTACCAAGAGACCCAGTACTTC. It is translated as CASSLGSGAYQETQYF.

V gene TRBV6-5 combines with J gene TRBJ1-4; D remains unclear. Germline V lookup: CDR1 MNHEY, CDR2 SVGAGI. CDR3 length equals 13 residues. With 6 bases removed from V and 7 bases from J, the gap between germline ends came to 12 bases. The DNA of the CDR3 is TGTGCCAGCAGGAGGGCAAGTTTTGAAAAACTGTTTTTT. It specifies CASRRASFEKLFF.

This chain joins TRBV3-1 (or the pseudogene TRBV3-2) and TRBJ1-1; tentatively, D is TRBD1 (6 bases). The CDR3 is 14 amino acids. Trimming left V 6 bases short and J 1 base short, with 12 bases between. Germline CDR1 and CDR2: LGHDT and YNNKEL (reference sequence). DNA for the CDR3: TGTGCCAGCAGTTTCGGGACACCGAACACTGAAGCTTTCTTT. It yields the protein CASSFGTPNTEAFF.

CDR3 bases: TGTGCCAGCAGCCAGCAACTAGCGGGAGAGAGTGAGCAGTTCTTC. Amino acid sequence: CASSQQLAGESEQFF. This sequence joins TRBV4-2 and TRBJ2-1; 11 bases map to TRBD2. This CDR3 spans 15 amino acids. Germline loops: CDR1 LGHNA, CDR2 YNFKEQ. Trimming took 3 bases from V and 9 from J; bases not matched to a gene: 7.

The genes are TRBV11-3 and TRBJ2-1; TRBD1 matches 9 bases. The CDR3 runs 15 residues. V was pared by 3 bases and J by 8 bases, with 8 bases of the junction left unmatched. Germline assignment: CDR1 SGHNT and CDR2 YENEEA. CDR3 bases: TGTGCCAGCAGCTTGGGACAGGGTGGTCTCGATGAGCAGTTCTTC. This encodes CASSLGQGGLDEQFF. The full variable domain, in which reference TRBV11-3 and TRBJ2-1 provide the parts outside the CDR3, is EAGVVQSPRYKIIEKKQPVAFWCNPISGHNTLYWYLQNLGQGPELLIRYENEEAVDDSQLPKDRFSAERLKGVDSTLKIQPAELGDSAVYLCASSLGQGGLDEQFFGPGTRLTVL.

The count of this clone is one. The J gene is TRBJ2-3, the V gene TRBV5-1, with 8 bases fitting TRBD1. The ends lost 4 bases at V and 0 bases at J; junction bases unmatched: 4. Germline CDR1 is SGHRS and CDR2 is YFSETQ. This CDR3 contains 15 residues. In DNA form, the CDR3 reads TGCGCCAGCAGCGTGGGACAGGAAAGCACAGATACGCAGTATTTT. Its translation: CASSVGQESTDTQYF.

The V and J genes are TRBV5-1 and TRBJ2-7; possible D gene TRBD1, 6 bases. Between the trimmed V and J ends, which lost 4 bases and 4 bases, there was a span of 12 bases. The CDR3 totals 13 residues. Germline V CDR1 and CDR2: SGHRS, YFSETQ. The CDR3 DNA follows: TGCGCCAGCAGCCCCGAACAGGGTTACGAGCAGTACTTC. Residues: CASSPEQGYEQYF. The full variable domain, its missing parts supplied by reference TRBV5-1 and TRBJ2-7, is KAGVTQTPRYLIKTRGQQVTLSCSPISGHRSVSWYQQTPGQGLQFLFEYFSETQRNKGNFPGRFSGRQFSNSRSEMNVSTLELGDSALYLCASSPEQGYEQYFGPGTRLTVT.

Notes on this clone: Because the CDR3 is missing its conserved closing phenylalanine or tryptophan, this is likely a read error. The DNA is left out, because the CDR3 cannot be placed on it with certainty; the CDR3 is given as TCRdb lists it. The CDR3 loop is CASSEGPRTGGRY. This rearrangement joins TRBV25-1 to TRBJ2-7; the table's D call, TRBD1, was not checked against the DNA. The CDR3 contains 13 residues when both ends are counted. Germline V gene data show CDR1 as MGHDK and CDR2 as SYGVNS.

The chain carries TRBV7-9 and TRBJ2-7; D unresolved. The CDR3 runs to 14 residues. V was shortened by 0 bases and J by 3 bases, with 9 bases between the two germline ends. CDR1 SEHNR and CDR2 FQNEAQ come from the germline V gene (reference sequence). CDR3 residues: CASSLARQSYEQYF. CDR3 coding DNA: TGTGCCAGCAGCTTAGCGCGACAAAGCTACGAGCAGTACTTC.

V is TRBV7-8 and J is TRBJ2-7; 9 nucleotides match TRBD1. Germline V gives CDR1 SGHVS, CDR2 FQNEAQ. V lost 4 bases and J lost 3; bases outside the gene matches: 7. This CDR3 comprises 15 residues. CDR3 in amino acids: CASSSPRQGDYEQYF. The DNA for the CDR3 is TGTGCCAGCAGCTCCCCGCGACAGGGGGACTACGAGCAGTACTTC. Using reference TRBV7-8 and TRBJ2-7 for the parts outside the CDR3, the full variable domain is GAGVSQSPRYKVAKRGQDVALRCDPISGHVSLFWYQQALGQGPEFLTYFQNEAQLDKSGLPSDRFFAERPEGSVSTLKIQRTQQEDSAVYLCASSSPRQGDYEQYFGPGTRLTVT.

This clone has just a few counts. The V call is TRBV4-2, the J call TRBJ2-7; 7 nucleotides align to TRBD1. V shed 1 base and J 4 bases; nucleotides not matched to a gene: 7. Per germline, CDR1 LGHNA and CDR2 YNFKEQ. The CDR3 consists of 15 residues. This CDR3 reads CASSQAGTAFYEQYF. Here the CDR3 DNA reads TGTGCCAGCAGCCAAGCCGGGACAGCTTTTTACGAGCAGTACTTC.